Following are 9 T cell receptor beta chains from one sample sequenced in a study of blood T cell repertoires in COVID-19. Generated by immunoSEQ multiplex PCR, the TCRdb table keeps only in-frame clones and is missing some. The data contain 200,000 to 250,000 clones, about 84% of them seen just once; the ten biggest clones take up roughly 1.8%. Sequencing was carried out using PBMCs or T cells enriched from blood (not recorded which). The origin of the receptors is a man between 60 and 75 years old who had recovered from COVID-19.

The chain links TRBV12-3 or TRBV12-4 to TRBJ2-7, with D maybe TRBD2 (6 bases). Trimming left V 5 bases short and J 9 bases short, with 14 bases between. The CDR3 has 12 amino acids. The CDR3 bases are TGTGCCAGCAGTCCCGGGACTTATCGGCAGTACTTC. This encodes CASSPGTYRQYF.

The V call is TRBV19, the J call TRBJ1-5, with TRBD1 matching 9 bases. J lost 6 bases, V lost 4 bases, and 10 bases had no gene match. The V gene's germline CDR1 is LNHDA and CDR2 SQIVND (reference sequence). The length of the CDR3 is 16 residues. In DNA, the CDR3 is TGTGCCAGTAGTACCCGGACAGGGGTATTTAGTCAGCCCCAGCATTTT. Amino acids: CASSTRTGVFSQPQHF. Complete variable domain (other parts from reference TRBV19 and TRBJ1-5): DGGITQSPKYLFRKEGQNVTLSCEQNLNHDAMYWYRQDPGQGLRLIYYSQIVNDFQKGDIAEGYSVSREKKESFPLTVTSAQKNPTAFYLCASSTRTGVFSQPQHFGDGTRLSIL.

The CDR3 spells CATSRGRVERETQYF. CDR3 bases: TGTGCCACCAGCAGAGGCAGGGTTGAAAGGGAGACCCAGTACTTC. The rearrangement uses TRBV15 and TRBJ2-5, with TRBD1 as a possible D gene (5 bases). V dropped 1 base and J dropped 5 bases, with 14 bases sitting between them. CDR3 length: 15 residues. CDR1 LNHNV and CDR2 YYDKDF come from the germline V gene (reference sequence).

V is TRBV10-3 and J is TRBJ2-5, with TRBD1 as a possible D gene (6 bases). Germline V gives CDR1 ENHRY, CDR2 SYGVKD. The CDR3 consists of 14 residues. V lost 6 bases to trimming and J lost 2 bases, with 13 bases between them. The CDR3 nucleotides are TGTGCCATCAGGGACAGCCACACTCAAGAGACCCAGTACTTC. Amino acid sequence: CAIRDSHTQETQYF.

This rearrangement joins TRBV2 to TRBJ1-3, with D possibly matching TRBD1 (6 bases). Per the germline V gene, CDR1 is SNHLY and CDR2 is FYNNEI. This CDR3 contains 15 residues. The germline V and J ends were trimmed by 4 bases and 0 bases, with 10 bases remaining between them. CDR3 DNA sequence: TGTGCCAGCAGTGTGGGGGCCCACTCTGGAAACACCATATATTTT. It encodes CASSVGAHSGNTIYF.

The chain combines TRBV7-9 with TRBJ2-3, with 12 bases aligning to TRBD2. V lost 5 bases and J lost 3; bases outside the gene matches: 6. Germline V gene sequence: CDR1 SEHNR, CDR2 FQNEAQ (reference sequence). The CDR3 consists of 16 residues. CDR3 region: CASSAGLAGWTDTQYF. The DNA for the CDR3 is TGTGCCAGCAGCGCAGGACTAGCGGGGTGGACAGATACGCAGTATTTT.

This chain uses TRBV19 with TRBJ1-6, with TRBD1 as a possible D gene (6 bases). The CDR3 length is 15 residues. Trimming took 3 bases from V and 5 from J, leaving 11 bases between them. Germline V gives CDR1 LNHDA, CDR2 SQIVND (reference sequence). The CDR3 DNA reads as TGTGCCAGTAGTATGCGACAGGCTAATAATTCACCCCTCCACTTT. It specifies CASSMRQANNSPLHF.

The chain is built from TRBV28 and TRBJ1-5; no clear D. The germline V and J ends were trimmed by 11 bases and 8 bases, with 19 bases remaining between them. From germline, CDR1 is MDHEN and CDR2 SYDVKM. The CDR3 loop spans 13 amino acids. This chain's CDR3 is CALGPPAGEPQHF. The DNA of the CDR3 is TGTGCCTTAGGACCGCCGGCCGGGGAGCCCCAGCATTTT.

The chain carries TRBV7-8 and TRBJ2-2; TRBD1 might be the D (6 bases). V was pared by 5 bases and J by 2 bases, with 12 bases between. CDR3 size: 15 residues. Germline V CDR1 and CDR2: SGHVS, FQNEAQ. The CDR3 spells CASSVGTRNTGELFF. The DNA for the CDR3 is TGTGCCAGCAGCGTCGGGACAAGAAACACCGGGGAGCTGTTTTTT.